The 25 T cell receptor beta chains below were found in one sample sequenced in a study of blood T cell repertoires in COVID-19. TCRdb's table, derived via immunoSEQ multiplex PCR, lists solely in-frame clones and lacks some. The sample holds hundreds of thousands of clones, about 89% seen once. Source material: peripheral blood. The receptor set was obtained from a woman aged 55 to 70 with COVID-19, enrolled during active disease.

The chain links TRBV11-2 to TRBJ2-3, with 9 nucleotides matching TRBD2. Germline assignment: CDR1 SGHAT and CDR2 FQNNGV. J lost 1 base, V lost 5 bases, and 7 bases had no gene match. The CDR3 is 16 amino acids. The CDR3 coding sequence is TGTGCCAGCAGCCTATTAGCGGGGGAGGGCACAGATACGCAGTATTTT. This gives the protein CASSLLAGEGTDTQYF.

CDR3 bases: TGTGCCAGTAGGGAACCGGGACTCAATTCACCCCTCCACTTT. It codes for CASREPGLNSPLHF. This sequence joins TRBV19 and TRBJ1-6; tentatively, D is TRBD1 (5 bases). From germline, CDR1 is LNHDA and CDR2 SQIVND (reference sequence). The V end lost 6 bases, the J end lost 7 bases, and 13 bases lay between the germline ends. The CDR3 extends over 14 amino acids.

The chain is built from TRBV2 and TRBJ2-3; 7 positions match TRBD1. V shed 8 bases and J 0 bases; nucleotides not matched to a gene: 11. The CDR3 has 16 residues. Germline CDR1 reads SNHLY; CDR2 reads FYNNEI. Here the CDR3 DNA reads TGTGCCAGCCCCCCAGGGGGTATTTTCAGCACAGATACGCAGTATTTT. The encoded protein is CASPPGGIFSTDTQYF.

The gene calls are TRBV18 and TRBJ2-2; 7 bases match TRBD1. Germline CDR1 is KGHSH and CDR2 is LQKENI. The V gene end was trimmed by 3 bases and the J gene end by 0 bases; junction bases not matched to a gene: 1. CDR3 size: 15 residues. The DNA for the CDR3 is TGTGCCAGCTCACCGGGACAGTCGAACACCGGGGAGCTGTTTTTT. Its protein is CASSPGQSNTGELFF.

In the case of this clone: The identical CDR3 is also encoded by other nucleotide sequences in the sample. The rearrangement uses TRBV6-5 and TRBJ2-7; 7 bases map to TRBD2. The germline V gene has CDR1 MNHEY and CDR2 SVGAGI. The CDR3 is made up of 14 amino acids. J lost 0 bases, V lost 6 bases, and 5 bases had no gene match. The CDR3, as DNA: TGTGCCAGCAGGGCGCGGGGGTCCTCCTACGAGCAGTACTTC. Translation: CASRARGSSYEQYF.

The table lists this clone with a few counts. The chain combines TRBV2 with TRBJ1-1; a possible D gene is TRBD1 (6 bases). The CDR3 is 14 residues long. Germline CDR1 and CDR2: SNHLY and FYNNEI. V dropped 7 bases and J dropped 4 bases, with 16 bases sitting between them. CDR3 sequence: CASTSRGPSTEAFF. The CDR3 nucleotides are TGTGCCAGCACCTCCAGGGGCCCTTCCACTGAAGCTTTCTTT.

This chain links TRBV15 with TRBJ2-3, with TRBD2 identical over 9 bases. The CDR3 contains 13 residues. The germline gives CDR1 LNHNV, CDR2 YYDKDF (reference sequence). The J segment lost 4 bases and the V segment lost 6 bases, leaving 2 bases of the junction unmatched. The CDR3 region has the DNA TGTGCCACCAGGCGGGGGGGATCAGATACGCAGTATTTT. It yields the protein CATRRGGSDTQYF. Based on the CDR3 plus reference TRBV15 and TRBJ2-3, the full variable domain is DAMVIQNPRYQVTQFGKPVTLSCSQTLNHNVMYWYQQKSSQAPKLLFHYYDKDFNNEADTPDNFQSRRPNTSFCFLDIRSPGLGDTAMYLCATRRGGSDTQYFGPGTRLTVL.

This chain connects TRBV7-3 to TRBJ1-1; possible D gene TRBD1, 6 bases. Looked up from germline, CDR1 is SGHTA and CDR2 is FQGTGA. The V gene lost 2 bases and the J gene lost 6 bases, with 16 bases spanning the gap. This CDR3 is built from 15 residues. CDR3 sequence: CASSLQGPSAAEAFF. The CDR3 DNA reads TGTGCCAGCAGCTTACAGGGGCCGTCGGCCGCTGAAGCTTTCTTT.

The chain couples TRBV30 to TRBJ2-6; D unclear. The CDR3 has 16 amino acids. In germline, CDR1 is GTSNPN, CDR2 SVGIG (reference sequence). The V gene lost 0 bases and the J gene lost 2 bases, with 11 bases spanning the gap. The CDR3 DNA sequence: TGTGCCTGGAGTGTTTACCGGGTGGCTGGGGCCAACGTCCTGACTTTC. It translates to CAWSVYRVAGANVLTF.

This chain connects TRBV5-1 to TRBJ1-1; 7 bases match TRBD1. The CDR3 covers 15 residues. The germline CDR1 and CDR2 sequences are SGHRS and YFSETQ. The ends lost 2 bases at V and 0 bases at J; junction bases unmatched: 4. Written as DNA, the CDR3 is TGCGCCAGCAGCTTCCAGGGGGGAATGAACACTGAAGCTTTCTTT. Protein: CASSFQGGMNTEAFF.

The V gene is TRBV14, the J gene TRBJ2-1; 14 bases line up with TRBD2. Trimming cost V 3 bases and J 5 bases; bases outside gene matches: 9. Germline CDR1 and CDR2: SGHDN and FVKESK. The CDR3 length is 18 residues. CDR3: CASSHPGLAGVGDNEQFF. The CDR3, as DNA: TGTGCCAGCAGCCATCCGGGACTAGCGGGGGTCGGTGACAATGAGCAGTTCTTC.

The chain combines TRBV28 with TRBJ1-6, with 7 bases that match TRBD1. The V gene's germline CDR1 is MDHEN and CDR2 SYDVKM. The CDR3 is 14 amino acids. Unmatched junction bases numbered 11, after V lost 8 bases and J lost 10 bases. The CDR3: CASVKRDRGSPLHF. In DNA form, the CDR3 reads TGTGCCAGCGTGAAACGGGACAGAGGCTCACCCCTCCACTTT.

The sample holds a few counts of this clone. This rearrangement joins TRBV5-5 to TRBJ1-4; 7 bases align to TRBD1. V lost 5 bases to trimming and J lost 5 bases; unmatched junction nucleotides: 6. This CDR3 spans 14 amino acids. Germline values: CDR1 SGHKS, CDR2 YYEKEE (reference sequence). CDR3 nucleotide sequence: TGTGCCAGCAGGACGGGACAGCTGAATGAAAAACTGTTTTTT. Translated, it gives CASRTGQLNEKLFF.

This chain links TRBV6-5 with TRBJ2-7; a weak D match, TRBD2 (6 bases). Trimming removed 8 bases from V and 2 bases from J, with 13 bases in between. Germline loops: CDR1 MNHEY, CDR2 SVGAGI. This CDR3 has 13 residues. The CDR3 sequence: CASSGTSTYEQYF. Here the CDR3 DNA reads TGTGCCAGCTCCGGGACTTCCACCTACGAGCAGTACTTC.

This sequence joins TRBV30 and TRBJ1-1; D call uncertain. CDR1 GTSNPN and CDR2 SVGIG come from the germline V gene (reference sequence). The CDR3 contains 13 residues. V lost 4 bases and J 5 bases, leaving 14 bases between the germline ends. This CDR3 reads CAWKSGLGTEAFF. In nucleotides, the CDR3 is TGTGCCTGGAAGAGCGGGCTGGGGACTGAAGCTTTCTTT.

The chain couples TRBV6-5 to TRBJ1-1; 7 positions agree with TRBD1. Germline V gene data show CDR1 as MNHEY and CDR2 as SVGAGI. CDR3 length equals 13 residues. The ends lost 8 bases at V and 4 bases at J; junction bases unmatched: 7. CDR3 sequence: CASLDRVSTEAFF. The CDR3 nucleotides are TGTGCCAGCCTCGACAGGGTCAGCACTGAAGCTTTCTTT.

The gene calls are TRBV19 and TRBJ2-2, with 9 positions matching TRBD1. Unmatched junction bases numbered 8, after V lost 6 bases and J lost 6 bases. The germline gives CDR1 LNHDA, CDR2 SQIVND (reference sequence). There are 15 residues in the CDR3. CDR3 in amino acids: CASSTRQGDAGELFF. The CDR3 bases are TGTGCCAGTAGCACCCGACAGGGGGATGCCGGGGAGCTGTTTTTT.

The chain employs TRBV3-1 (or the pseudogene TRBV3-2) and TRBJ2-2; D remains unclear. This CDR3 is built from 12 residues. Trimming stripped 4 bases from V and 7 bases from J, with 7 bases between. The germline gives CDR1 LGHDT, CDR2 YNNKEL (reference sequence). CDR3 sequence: CASSRAVGELFF. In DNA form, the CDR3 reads TGTGCCAGCAGCCGCGCGGTCGGGGAGCTGTTTTTT.

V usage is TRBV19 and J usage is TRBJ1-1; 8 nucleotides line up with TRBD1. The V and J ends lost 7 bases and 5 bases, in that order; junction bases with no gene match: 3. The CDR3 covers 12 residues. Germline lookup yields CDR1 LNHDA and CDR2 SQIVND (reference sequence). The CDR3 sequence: CASTGGFTEAFF. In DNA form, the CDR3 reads TGTGCCAGTACAGGGGGCTTTACTGAAGCTTTCTTT.

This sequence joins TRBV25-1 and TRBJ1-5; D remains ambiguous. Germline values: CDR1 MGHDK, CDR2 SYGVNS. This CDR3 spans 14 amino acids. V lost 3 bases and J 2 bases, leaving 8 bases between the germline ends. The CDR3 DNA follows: TGTGCCAGCAGTGAGTTCGGGGGCAATCAGCCCCAGCATTTT. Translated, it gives CASSEFGGNQPQHF.

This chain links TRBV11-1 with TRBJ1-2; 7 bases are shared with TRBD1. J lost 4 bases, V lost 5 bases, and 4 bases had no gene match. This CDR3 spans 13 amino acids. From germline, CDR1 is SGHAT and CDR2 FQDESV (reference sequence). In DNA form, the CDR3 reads TGTGCCAGCAGCCCCGACAGGGTCTATGGCTACACCTTC. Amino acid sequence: CASSPDRVYGYTF.

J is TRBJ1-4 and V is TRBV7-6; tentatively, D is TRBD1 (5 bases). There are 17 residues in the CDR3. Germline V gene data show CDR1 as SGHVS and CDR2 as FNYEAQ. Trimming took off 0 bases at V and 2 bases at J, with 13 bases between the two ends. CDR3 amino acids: CASSLALRGRTNEKLFF. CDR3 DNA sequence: TGTGCCAGCAGCTTAGCGTTACGGGGGAGGACTAATGAAAAACTGTTTTTT.

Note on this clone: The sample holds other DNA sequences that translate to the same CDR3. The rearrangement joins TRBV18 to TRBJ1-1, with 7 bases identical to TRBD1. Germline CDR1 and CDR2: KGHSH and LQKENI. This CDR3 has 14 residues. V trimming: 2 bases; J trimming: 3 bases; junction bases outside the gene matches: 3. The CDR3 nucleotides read TGTGCCAGCTCACCAAGAACAGGGGACACTGAAGCTTTCTTT. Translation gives CASSPRTGDTEAFF.

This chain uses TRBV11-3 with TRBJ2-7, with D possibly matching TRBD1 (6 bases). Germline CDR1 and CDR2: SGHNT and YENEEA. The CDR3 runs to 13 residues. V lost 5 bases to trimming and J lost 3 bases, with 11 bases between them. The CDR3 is CASSPGQFYEQYF. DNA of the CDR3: TGTGCCAGCAGCCCCGGACAGTTCTACGAGCAGTACTTC.

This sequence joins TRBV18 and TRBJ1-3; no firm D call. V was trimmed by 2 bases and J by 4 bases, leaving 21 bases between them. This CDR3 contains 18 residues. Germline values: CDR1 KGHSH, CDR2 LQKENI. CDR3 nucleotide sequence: TGTGCCAGCTCACCAATTCGAGACGGAGCCACCCGGGGAAACACCATATATTTT. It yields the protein CASSPIRDGATRGNTIYF.